Listed below are T cell receptor beta chains from one sample, sequenced in a study of blood T cell repertoires in COVID-19. Profiling relied on immunoSEQ multiplex PCR, and the TCRdb table lists in-frame clones only, not all of them. The table lists about 50,000 clones, 79% of them singletons. Sequencing was performed on peripheral blood. Receptors originate from a man in his 70s with acute or convalescent COVID-19. Each CDR3 is given with its conserved first and last residue. The D gene is left open where the match is weak. Expanded clones get a size class; other rows say once, few or many, or leave the size out.

>NA|once|TRBV7-9|TRBJ1-1
CASSPWATEAFF
TGTGCCAGCAGCCCCTGGGCTACTGAAGCTTTCTTT
>TRBD1|NA|TRBV19|TRBJ2-7
CASSPLSTGQGSEQYF
TGTGCCAGTAGTCCTCTTTCGACCGGACAGGGTTCCGAGCAGTACTTC
>NA|NA|TRBV18|TRBJ1-2
CASSPADTLNYGYTF
TGTGCCAGCTCACCAGCCGACACCCTTAACTATGGCTACACCTTC
>TRBD2|NA|TRBV9|TRBJ2-2
CASSVARTPREGSTGELFF
TGTGCCAGCAGCGTAGCTCGTACACCGCGGGAGGGTTCGACCGGGGAGCTGTTTTTT
>TRBD1|NA|TRBV24-1|TRBJ1-5
CATDESGQGAYSNQPQHF
TGTGCCACCGACGAATCGGGGCAGGGGGCTTATAGCAATCAGCCCCAGCATTTT
>TRBD2|once|TRBV15|TRBJ2-7
CATSRDKLAGAPLNF
TGTGCCACTAGCAGAGATAAACTAGCGGGAGCCCCCTTGAACTTC
>TRBD1|NA|TRBV5-4|TRBJ2-1
CASSPRDRAGQEQFF
TGTGCCAGCAGCCCCCGGGACAGGGCAGGACAGGAGCAGTTCTTC
>NA|NA|TRBV3-1/TRBV3-2|TRBJ2-7
CASSHYLGGQYF
TGTGCCAGCAGCCATTATTTGGGGGGGCAGTACTTC
>NA|NA|TRBV6-1|TRBJ1-4
CASSEESGGRGEKLFF
TGTGCCAGCAGTGAAGAGTCAGGTGGAAGGGGGGAAAAACTGTTTTTT
>NA|NA|TRBV18|TRBJ2-3
CASSPSAGYTDTQYF
TGTGCCAGCTCACCAAGTGCGGGATACACAGATACGCAGTATTTT
>NA|NA|TRBV2|TRBJ1-3
CASSGSGGLGGNTIYF
TGTGCCAGCAGCGGATCGGGGGGGTTAGGTGGAAACACCATATATTTT
>TRBD1|once|TRBV6-4|TRBJ2-7
CASSYDRVEQYF
TGTGCCAGCAGTTACGACAGGGTCGAGCAGTACTTC
>TRBD1|NA|TRBV6-1|TRBJ1-2
CASSEARGLRGGYTF
TGTGCCAGCAGTGAGGCCAGGGGGCTTCGCGGTGGCTACACCTTC
>NA|NA|TRBV2|TRBJ1-5
CASSRVNQPQHF
TGTGCCAGCAGCAGGGTAAATCAGCCCCAGCATTTT
>NA|NA|TRBV7-3|TRBJ2-5
CASSLMPGLQETQYF
TGTGCCAGCAGCTTAATGCCGGGACTTCAAGAGACCCAGTACTTC
>NA|NA|TRBV2|TRBJ2-4
CASSPGSNIQYF
TGTGCCAGCAGTCCCGGGAGCAACATTCAGTACTTC
>TRBD1|NA|TRBV19|TRBJ2-1
CASTHLAAGGNNEQFF
TGTGCCAGTACCCACCTTGCGGCAGGGGGTAACAATGAGCAGTTCTTC
>NA|NA|TRBV7-8|TRBJ2-7
CASRPVEGAPPPPYEQYF
TGTGCCAGCCGCCCGGTGGAGGGGGCACCGCCCCCCCCCTACGAGCAGTACTTC
>TRBD1|NA|TRBV5-5|TRBJ2-5
CASSPRDRYQETQYF
TGTGCCAGCAGCCCCCGGGACAGGTACCAAGAGACCCAGTACTTC
>NA|NA|TRBV24-1|TRBJ2-3
CATSAVGPRGTQYF
TGTGCCACCAGTGCCGTTGGGCCACGGGGTACGCAGTATTTT
>NA|NA|TRBV11-2|TRBJ2-7
CASSLNRVGYEQYF
TGTGCCAGCAGCCTGAACAGGGTGGGGTACGAGCAGTACTTC
>TRBD1|NA|TRBV7-2|TRBJ1-2
CASSSRRQGANYGYTF
TGTGCCAGCAGCTCCAGAAGACAGGGGGCAAACTATGGCTACACCTTC
>TRBD2|NA|TRBV27|TRBJ2-7
CASSSWFRLAGGGYEQYF
TGTGCCAGCAGTTCCTGGTTTCGACTAGCGGGAGGTGGCTACGAGCAGTACTTC